This T cell receptor (beta chain) was sequenced during a study of T cell responses to AZD1222 COVID-19 vaccine. Clones were read by immunoSEQ multiplex PCR, and TCRdb kept only the in-frame ones, dropping some. This table has approximately 130,000 clones, about 88% appearing once. There are 15 residues in the CDR3. Trimming took 0 bases from V and 6 from J; bases not matched to a gene: 3. Germline values: CDR1 GTSNPN, CDR2 SVGIG (reference sequence). The sequence was collected from an adult who received the AZD1222 COVID-19 vaccine. This specimen was peripheral blood, taken 28 days after the second AZD1222 dose. The J gene is TRBJ1-5, the V gene TRBV30, with 12 bases that match TRBD1. CDR3 loop: CAWSVGQGAGQPQHF. The CDR3, as DNA: TGTGCCTGGAGTGTGGGACAGGGGGCAGGTCAGCCCCAGCATTTT.